These 15 T cell receptor beta chains originate from one sample sequenced in a study of CD8 T cells in ankylosing spondylitis. TCRdb analysed the 5' RACE reads with MiXCR anew, one entry per CDR3 protein. This sample has around 480,000 distinct CDR3 sequences, with 17% found just once. The antigens these receptors bind are not known. Study results and limitations: For ankylosing spondylitis blood, a TCR beta motif of 8 or 9 highly homologous variants appeared characteristic.

Sequencing was carried out using blood, either unsorted or a sorted T cell fraction (not recorded which). All receptors come from a male donor with ankylosing spondylitis.

This clonotype appeared a few times. The chain combines TRBV5-1 with TRBJ1-5, with D tentatively TRBD1 (5 bases). Between the trimmed V and J ends, which lost 0 bases and 7 bases, there was a span of 11 bases. Germline V gene data show CDR1 as SGHRS and CDR2 as YFSETQ. The CDR3 totals 14 residues. CDR3 sequence: CASSLDGGQQPQHF. CDR3 nucleotide sequence: TGCGCCAGCAGCTTGGACGGCGGACAACAGCCCCAGCATTTT.

V usage is TRBV20-1 and J usage is TRBJ1-4, with 9 positions matching TRBD1. Germline-derived CDR1 and CDR2 are DFQATT and SNEGSKA (reference sequence). The CDR3 spans 15 residues. With 4 bases clipped from V and 8 bases from J, the junction kept 11 bases outside the gene matches. The DNA of the CDR3 is TGCAGTGCTACTAAAAGGGGACAGGGACGAGAAAAACTGTTTTTT. This gives the protein CSATKRGQGREKLFF.

There are a few counts of this clonotype. Here the CDR3 reads CATSEVLGRELFF. CDR3 coding DNA: TGTGCCACCAGTGAGGTTCTAGGCCGGGAGCTGTTTTTT. The chain has TRBV24-1 and TRBJ2-2; D not resolved. V gave up 4 bases and J gave up 9 bases, with 11 bases separating them. This CDR3 has 13 residues. Germline assignment: CDR1 KGHDR and CDR2 SFDVKD.

This clonotype has only a few counts. This chain joins TRBV12-3 or TRBV12-4 and TRBJ1-1; no reliable D call. V was pared by 6 bases and J by 6 bases, with 17 bases between. This CDR3 is built from 14 residues. The DNA for the CDR3 is TGTGCCAGCAGCCTAAAGCATTCGGCCCCTGAAGCTTTCTTT. Translated, it gives CASSLKHSAPEAFF.

A few counts support this clonotype. The junction does not match germline at one end; this may be a read error. This chain's CDR3 is CASSLGHSGANVLAF. The CDR3 DNA reads as TGTGCCAGCAGCTTGGGTCACTCTGGGGCCAACGTCCTGGCTTTC. The chain couples TRBV7-9 to TRBJ2-6, with D maybe TRBD1 (5 bases). Germline V gene lookup returns CDR1 SEHNR and CDR2 FQNEAQ (reference sequence). This CDR3 has 15 residues.

The V gene is TRBV7-2, the J gene TRBJ2-5; D may be TRBD1 (5 bases). From germline, CDR1 is SGHTA and CDR2 FQGNSA. The V end was cut by 2 bases, the J end by 3 bases, with 10 bases between. The CDR3 totals 14 residues. CDR3 protein: CASSLQGAEETQYF. The DNA of the CDR3 is TGTGCCAGCAGCTTACAAGGGGCGGAAGAGACCCAGTACTTC.

This clonotype appeared a single time. This chain connects TRBV7-3 to TRBJ2-7, with D perhaps TRBD2 (6 bases). This CDR3 contains 15 residues. Germline values: CDR1 SGHTA, CDR2 FQGTGA. The V and J ends lost 1 base and 4 bases respectively, with 14 bases between them. Written as DNA, the CDR3 is TGTGCCAGCAGCTTAAGTGGCGGGGTGGGGTACGAGCAGTACTTC. Translating it yields CASSLSGGVGYEQYF.

This clonotype has more than one count but fewer than ten. The chain carries TRBV3-1 and TRBJ2-6; the D is unclear. This CDR3 region has 17 residues. V was clipped by 4 bases and J by 0 bases, with 13 bases between them. Per germline, CDR1 LGHDT and CDR2 YNNKEL (reference sequence). CDR3 nucleotides: TGTGCCAGCAGCCCGTCACCTGTTAGCTCTGGGGCCAACGTCCTGACTTTC. Translation gives CASSPSPVSSGANVLTF.

This clonotype was observed a handful of times. The chain combines TRBV6-1 with TRBJ2-1, with TRBD1 identical over 10 bases. Trimming took 5 bases from V and 2 from J; bases not matched to a gene: 3. In germline, CDR1 is MNHNS, CDR2 SASEGT. This CDR3 has 15 amino acids. The CDR3 loop is CASSSDRGPYNEQFF. The CDR3 bases are TGTGCCAGCAGTAGCGACAGGGGGCCCTACAATGAGCAGTTCTTC.

This clonotype was seen a handful of times. V usage is TRBV20-1 and J usage is TRBJ1-2, with D tentatively TRBD1 (5 bases). Trimming removed 6 bases from V and 4 bases from J, with 15 bases in between. Germline CDR1 and CDR2: DFQATT and SNEGSKA (reference sequence). The CDR3 has 13 residues. This CDR3 reads CSAIGAPIYGYTF. CDR3 DNA: TGCAGTGCCATCGGGGCCCCAATCTATGGCTACACCTTC.

The J gene is TRBJ1-1, the V gene TRBV2; TRBD1 might be the D (5 bases). Trimming took off 7 bases at V and 4 bases at J, with 16 bases between the two ends. CDR3 size: 14 residues. Germline assignment: CDR1 SNHLY and CDR2 FYNNEI. The CDR3 DNA reads as TGTGCCAGCACCGAGGGACGGTTGAGCACTGAAGCTTTCTTT. As protein: CASTEGRLSTEAFF.

There are many counts of this clonotype. CDR3 protein: CSARRQGPDTQYF. The CDR3 DNA is TGCAGTGCTAGGAGACAGGGCCCAGATACGCAGTATTTT. This chain uses TRBV20-1 with TRBJ2-3; TRBD1 matches 7 bases. The ends lost 3 bases at V and 4 bases at J; junction bases unmatched: 4. CDR1 is DFQATT, CDR2 SNEGSKA, per germline (reference sequence). CDR3 length: 13 residues.

This clonotype was seen a handful of times. V is TRBV5-1 and J is TRBJ2-1; 7 bases match TRBD2. The germline V gene encodes CDR1 SGHRS and CDR2 YFSETQ. The CDR3 is 13 amino acids. J gave up 9 bases and V 2 bases, and 5 bases lay outside the gene matches. As DNA, the CDR3 is TGCGCCAGCAGCTTAAACCGCGGGGGTGAGCAGTTCTTC. Its translation is CASSLNRGGEQFF. Drawing the rest from reference TRBV5-1 and TRBJ2-1, the complete variable domain is KAGVTQTPRYLIKTRGQQVTLSCSPISGHRSVSWYQQTPGQGLQFLFEYFSETQRNKGNFPGRFSGRQFSNSRSEMNVSTLELGDSALYLCASSLNRGGEQFFGPGTRLTVL.

This clonotype was observed a handful of times. The J gene is TRBJ2-7, the V gene TRBV12-3 or TRBV12-4; a weak D match, TRBD1 (6 bases). Trimming cost V 4 bases and J 0 bases, with 10 bases left between them. The CDR3 runs to 14 residues. CDR3 nucleotides: TGTGCCAGCAGTTGGACAGTCGCCTCCTACGAGCAGTACTTC. Its translation is CASSWTVASYEQYF.

The J gene is TRBJ1-1, the V gene TRBV6-1; D uncertain. V gave up 5 bases and J gave up 0 bases, with 13 bases separating them. CDR1 MNHNS and CDR2 SASEGT come from the germline V gene. The CDR3 is 15 amino acids. The CDR3 nucleotides are TGTGCCAGCAGTATCACGGTCGACTTGAACACTGAAGCTTTCTTT. This encodes CASSITVDLNTEAFF.